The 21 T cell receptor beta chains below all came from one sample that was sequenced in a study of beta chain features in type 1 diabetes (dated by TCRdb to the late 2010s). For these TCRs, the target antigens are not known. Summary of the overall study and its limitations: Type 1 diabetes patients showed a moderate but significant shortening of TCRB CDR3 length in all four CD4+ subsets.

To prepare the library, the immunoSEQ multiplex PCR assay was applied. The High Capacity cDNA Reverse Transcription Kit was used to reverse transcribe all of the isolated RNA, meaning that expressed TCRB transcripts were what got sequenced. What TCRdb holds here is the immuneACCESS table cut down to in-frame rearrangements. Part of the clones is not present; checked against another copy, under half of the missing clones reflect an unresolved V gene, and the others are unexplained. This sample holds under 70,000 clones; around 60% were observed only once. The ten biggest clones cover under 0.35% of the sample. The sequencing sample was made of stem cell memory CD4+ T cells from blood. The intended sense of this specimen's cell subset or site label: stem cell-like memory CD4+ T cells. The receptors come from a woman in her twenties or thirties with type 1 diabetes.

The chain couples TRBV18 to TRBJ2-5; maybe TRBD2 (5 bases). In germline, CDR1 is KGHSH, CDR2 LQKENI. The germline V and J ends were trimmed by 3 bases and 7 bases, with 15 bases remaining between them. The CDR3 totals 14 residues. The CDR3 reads CASSPPGVEGTQYF. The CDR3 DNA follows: TGTGCCAGCTCACCTCCGGGCGTTGAGGGGACCCAGTACTTC. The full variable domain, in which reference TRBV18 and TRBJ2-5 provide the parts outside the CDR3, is NAGVMQNPRHLVRRRGQEARLRCSPMKGHSHVYWYRQLPEEGLKFMVYLQKENIIDESGMPKERFSAEFPKEGPSILRIQQVVRGDSAAYFCASSPPGVEGTQYFGPGTRLLVL.

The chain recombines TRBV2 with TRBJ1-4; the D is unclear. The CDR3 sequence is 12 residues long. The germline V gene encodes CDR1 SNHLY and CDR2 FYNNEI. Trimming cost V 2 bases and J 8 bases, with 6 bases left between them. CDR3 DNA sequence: TGTGCCAGCAGTGAAAGAGGCGAAAAACTGTTTTTT. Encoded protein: CASSERGEKLFF.

Written as DNA, the CDR3 is TGTGCCAGTGCGGGAGGGGGGGCAGATACGCAGTATTTT. Translating gives CASAGGGADTQYF. The rearrangement links TRBV19 to TRBJ2-3, with TRBD2 matching over 9 bases. Germline assignment: CDR1 LNHDA and CDR2 SQIVND (reference sequence). J lost 4 bases, V lost 8 bases, and 4 bases had no gene match. The CDR3 is 13 residues long.

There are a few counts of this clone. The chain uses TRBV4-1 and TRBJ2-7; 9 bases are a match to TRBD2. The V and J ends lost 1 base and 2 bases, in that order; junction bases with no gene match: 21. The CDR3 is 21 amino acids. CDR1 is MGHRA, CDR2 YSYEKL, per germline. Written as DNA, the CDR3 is TGCGCCAGCAGCCAAGCGTGGGGGCGAGGCGGGAGGGCCCTCCGGCCCTACGAGCAGTACTTC. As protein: CASSQAWGRGGRALRPYEQYF.

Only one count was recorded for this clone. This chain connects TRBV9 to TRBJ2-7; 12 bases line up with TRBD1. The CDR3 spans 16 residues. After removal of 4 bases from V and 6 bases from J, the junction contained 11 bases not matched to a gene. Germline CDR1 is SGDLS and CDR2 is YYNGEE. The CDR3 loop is CASSPIPGQGAGEQYF. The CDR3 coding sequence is TGTGCCAGCAGCCCAATCCCGGGACAGGGGGCGGGCGAGCAGTACTTC. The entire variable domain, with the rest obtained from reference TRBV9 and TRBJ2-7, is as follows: DSGVTQTPKHLITATGQRVTLRCSPRSGDLSVYWYQQSLDQGLQFLIQYYNGEERAKGNILERFSAQQFPDLHSELNLSSLELGDSALYFCASSPIPGQGAGEQYFGPGTRLTVT.

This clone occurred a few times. The CDR3 coding sequence is TGTGCCACCAGCAGAGGTAATAGCGGGTACTACGAGCAGTACTTC. Its translation is CATSRGNSGYYEQYF. The genes are TRBV15 and TRBJ2-7; 7 nucleotides match TRBD2. Germline V gene sequence: CDR1 LNHNV, CDR2 YYDKDF (reference sequence). J was trimmed by 3 bases and V by 1 base; bases with no gene match: 6. This CDR3 contains 15 residues. Full variable domain (remainder filled in from reference TRBV15 and TRBJ2-7): DAMVIQNPRYQVTQFGKPVTLSCSQTLNHNVMYWYQQKSSQAPKLLFHYYDKDFNNEADTPDNFQSRRPNTSFCFLDIRSPGLGDTAMYLCATSRGNSGYYEQYFGPGTRLTVT.

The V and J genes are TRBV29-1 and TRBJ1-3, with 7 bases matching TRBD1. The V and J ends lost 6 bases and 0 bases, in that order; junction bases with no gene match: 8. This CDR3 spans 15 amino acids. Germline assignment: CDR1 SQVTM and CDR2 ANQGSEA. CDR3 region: CSVGPTGTSGNTIYF. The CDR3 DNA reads TGCAGCGTGGGACCGACAGGGACCTCTGGAAACACCATATATTTT.

Here the CDR3 reads CASSLRTGGLEQYF. CDR3 coding DNA: TGCGCCAGCAGCTTAAGGACAGGGGGCCTCGAGCAGTACTTC. This sequence joins TRBV5-1 and TRBJ2-7, with TRBD1 matching 11 bases. The CDR3 extends over 14 amino acids. The germline CDR1 and CDR2 sequences are SGHRS and YFSETQ. Losses at the gene ends were 2 bases for V and 6 bases for J; bases not matched to a gene: 4.

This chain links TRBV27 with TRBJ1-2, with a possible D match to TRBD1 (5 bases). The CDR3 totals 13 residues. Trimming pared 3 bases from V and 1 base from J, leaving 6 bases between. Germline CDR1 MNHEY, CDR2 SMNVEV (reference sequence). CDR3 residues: CASSLGGNYGYTF. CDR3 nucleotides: TGTGCCAGCAGTTTGGGGGGTAACTATGGCTACACCTTC.

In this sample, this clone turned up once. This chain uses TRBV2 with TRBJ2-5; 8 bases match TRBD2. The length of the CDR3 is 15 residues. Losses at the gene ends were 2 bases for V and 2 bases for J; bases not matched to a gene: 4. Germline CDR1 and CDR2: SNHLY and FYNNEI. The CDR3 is CASSELAGRQETQYF. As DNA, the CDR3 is TGTGCCAGCAGTGAATTAGCGGGACGTCAAGAGACCCAGTACTTC. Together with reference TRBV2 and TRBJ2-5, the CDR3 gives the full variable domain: EPEVTQTPSHQVTQMGQEVILRCVPISNHLYFYWYRQILGQKVEFLVSFYNNEISEKSEIFDDQFSVERPDGSNFTLKIRSTKLEDSAMYFCASSELAGRQETQYFGPGTRLLVL.

CDR3 nucleotides: TGCAGCGTTGAAGGGGCAACAAACTACGAGCAGTACTTC. Its protein product is CSVEGATNYEQYF. The rearrangement uses TRBV29-1 and TRBJ2-7, with D uncertain. CDR1 is SQVTM and CDR2 is ANQGSEA in the germline V gene. V lost 1 base and J 3 bases, leaving 10 bases between the germline ends. This CDR3 contains 13 residues.

The CDR3, as DNA: TGTGCCAGCAGTTTACGGCGGTTTAGCACAGATACGCAGTATTTT. Protein product: CASSLRRFSTDTQYF. The J gene is TRBJ2-3, the V gene TRBV28; no clear D gene. CDR1 and CDR2 (germline): MDHEN, SYDVKM. The CDR3 runs 15 residues. The germline V and J ends were trimmed by 2 bases and 0 bases, with 9 bases remaining between them. Filled out from reference TRBV28 and TRBJ2-3, the complete variable domain reads DVKVTQSSRYLVKRTGEKVFLECVQDMDHENMFWYRQDPGLGLRLIYFSYDVKMKEKGDIPEGYSVSREKKERFSLILESASTNQTSMYLCASSLRRFSTDTQYFGPGTRLTVL.

The CDR3 DNA sequence: TGTGCCTGGCGAACAGGGGGTCACGTAGGGTACGAGCAGTACTTC. Translated: CAWRTGGHVGYEQYF. The rearrangement joins TRBV30 to TRBJ2-7; the match to TRBD1 covers 8 bases. Trimming removed 5 bases from V and 4 bases from J; junction bases left unmatched: 13. The CDR3 has 15 residues. The germline V gene has CDR1 GTSNPN and CDR2 SVGIG (reference sequence).

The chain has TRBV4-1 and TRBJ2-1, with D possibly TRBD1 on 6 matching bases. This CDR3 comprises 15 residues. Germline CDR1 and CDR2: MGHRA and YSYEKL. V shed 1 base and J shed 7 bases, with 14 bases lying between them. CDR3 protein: CASSQAPWGQNEQFF. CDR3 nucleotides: TGCGCCAGCAGCCAAGCCCCCTGGGGGCAAAATGAGCAGTTCTTC.

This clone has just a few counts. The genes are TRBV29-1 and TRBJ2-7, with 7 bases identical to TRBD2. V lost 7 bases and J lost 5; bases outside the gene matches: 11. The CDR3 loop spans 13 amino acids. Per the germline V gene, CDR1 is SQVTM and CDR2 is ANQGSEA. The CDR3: CSALGGVKNEQYF. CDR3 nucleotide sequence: TGCAGCGCCCTGGGAGGGGTAAAAAACGAGCAGTACTTC.

The CDR3 region has the DNA TGTGCCAGCAGGGCTGGGGGGGAAGCCTACGAGCAGTACTTC. Translation: CASRAGGEAYEQYF. This chain links TRBV7-2 with TRBJ2-7; 7 bases fit TRBD2. Germline V lookup: CDR1 SGHTA, CDR2 FQGNSA. The CDR3 loop spans 14 amino acids. Trimming removed 6 bases from V and 2 bases from J; junction bases left unmatched: 7.

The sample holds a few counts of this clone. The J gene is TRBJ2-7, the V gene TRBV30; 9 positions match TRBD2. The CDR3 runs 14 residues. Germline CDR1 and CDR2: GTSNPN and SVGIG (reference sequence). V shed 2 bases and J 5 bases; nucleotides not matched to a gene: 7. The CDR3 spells CAWSFSGSFDEQYF. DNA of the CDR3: TGTGCCTGGAGTTTTAGCGGGAGTTTCGACGAGCAGTACTTC.

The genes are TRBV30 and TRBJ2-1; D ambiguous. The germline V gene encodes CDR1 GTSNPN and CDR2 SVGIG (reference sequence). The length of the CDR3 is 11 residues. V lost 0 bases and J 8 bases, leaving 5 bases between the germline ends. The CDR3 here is CAWSVLHEQFF. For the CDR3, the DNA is TGTGCCTGGAGTGTACTACATGAGCAGTTCTTC.

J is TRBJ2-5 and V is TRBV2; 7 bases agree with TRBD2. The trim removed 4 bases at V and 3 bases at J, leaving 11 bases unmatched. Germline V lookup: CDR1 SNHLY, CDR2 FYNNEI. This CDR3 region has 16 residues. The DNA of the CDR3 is TGTGCCAGCAGTGGAGTCTTCGGGACTAATAAAGAGACCCAGTACTTC. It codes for CASSGVFGTNKETQYF.

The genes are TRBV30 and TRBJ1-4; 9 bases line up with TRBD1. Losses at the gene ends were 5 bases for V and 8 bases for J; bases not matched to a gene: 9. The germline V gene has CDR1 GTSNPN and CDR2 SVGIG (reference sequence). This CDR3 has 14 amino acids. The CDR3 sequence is CAWGVGTGNEKLFF. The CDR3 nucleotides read TGTGCCTGGGGAGTAGGGACAGGGAACGAAAAACTGTTTTTT.

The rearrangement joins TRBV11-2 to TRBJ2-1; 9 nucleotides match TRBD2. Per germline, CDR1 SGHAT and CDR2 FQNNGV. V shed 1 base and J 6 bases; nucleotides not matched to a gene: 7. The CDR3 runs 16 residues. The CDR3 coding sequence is TGTGCCAGCAGCTTAGCCGGGACTAGCTGGTCCAATGAGCAGTTCTTC. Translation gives CASSLAGTSWSNEQFF.